The clone carrying this TCR beta chain came up a few times. The antigen remains unidentified. Trimming pared 4 bases from V and 5 bases from J, leaving 10 bases between. The CDR3 consists of 13 residues. Germline lookup yields CDR1 KGHDR and CDR2 SFDVKD. Treatment given: roughly 10-day PBMC culture with coronavirus spike peptide pools or control peptides (ViraFEST assay). Positive PCR results dated from March to December 2020, before the US Alpha, Beta and Delta variants. The sample is drawn from a study of vaccination and CD4 T cells after COVID-19. Study background: Convalescent donors totaled six males and four females, including two who were Hispanic. Whole-study results and caveats: Early post-infection timepoints were not included, and relatively few convalescent patients were studied.

Sequencing of cultured CD4+ T cell DNA used the Oncomine TCR Beta short-read assay. Genomic DNA was isolated from CD4+ T cells that had been cultured. TCRdb ran MiXCR on the PCR reads and lists one entry per CDR3 protein. The table has over 9,500 distinct CDR3 sequences, roughly 37% seen once. J is TRBJ1-1 and V is TRBV24-1; D gene uncertain. Sequencing was performed on CD4+ T cells from blood, cultured in vitro. This clonotype was obtained from a human donor who had recovered from COVID-19. The CDR3 protein is CATSDKAGTEAFF. Here the CDR3 DNA reads TGTGCCACCAGTGACAAGGCGGGAACTGAAGCTTTCTTT.